These 10 T cell receptor beta chains share one sample of origin, sequenced in a study of cytomegalovirus exposure and HLA in healthy donors. The PCR made use of 60 Vbeta and 13 Jbeta primers. Sequencing used immunoSEQ multiplex PCR; TCRdb keeps in-frame clones, though not all of them. The sample has 210,000 or so clones, approximately 80% seen once. The sequenced sample was PBMCs. The receptors shown here come from a middle-aged man in good health and CMV-seronegative.

This clone was found a few times. The CDR3 coding sequence is TGTGCCAGCAGTGAGAGTGCGGCGGGAGGACCACAGAAGGCCGGGGAGCTGTTTTTT. This sequence encodes CASSESAAGGPQKAGELFF. The chain recombines TRBV6-4 with TRBJ2-2; 8 bases align to TRBD2. The trim removed 3 bases at V and 6 bases at J, leaving 18 bases unmatched. This CDR3 is built from 19 residues. Germline CDR1 is MRHNA and CDR2 is SNTAGT.

This clone has just a few counts. J is TRBJ1-1 and V is TRBV28, with a weak D call TRBD1 (5 bases). V shed 3 bases and J shed 6 bases, with 17 bases lying between them. The CDR3 extends over 15 amino acids. Per the germline V gene, CDR1 is MDHEN and CDR2 is SYDVKM. CDR3 sequence (DNA): TGTGCCAGCAGTTTGGGGGGATCGGGAACTCCTGAAGCTTTCTTT. It codes for CASSLGGSGTPEAFF.

This clone was observed once. CDR3 loop: CASRKAPGHIIDGYTF. CDR3 sequence (DNA): TGTGCCAGCAGAAAAGCTCCGGGACACATTATTGATGGCTACACCTTC. This sequence joins TRBV27 and TRBJ1-2, with D possibly being TRBD1 (6 bases). CDR3 length: 16 residues. Looked up from germline, CDR1 is MNHEY and CDR2 is SMNVEV (reference sequence). Deletions cut 6 bases from V and 6 bases from J, with 23 bases between.

The genes are TRBV5-4 and TRBJ2-3; D is possibly TRBD2 (6 bases). V was trimmed by 4 bases and J by 5 bases, leaving 23 bases between them. The germline CDR1 and CDR2 sequences are SGHNT and YYREEE (reference sequence). This CDR3 region has 17 residues. In DNA form, the CDR3 reads TGTGCCAGCAGCCCGCTTCCTCCGGGGGTAGGTCGAGATACGCAGTATTTT. This translates into CASSPLPPGVGRDTQYF.

V usage is TRBV6-1 and J usage is TRBJ2-1, with TRBD2 matching over 8 bases. Germline V CDR1 and CDR2: MNHNS, SASEGT. This CDR3 comprises 19 residues. V trimming: 2 bases; J trimming: 7 bases; junction bases outside the gene matches: 19. CDR3 coding DNA: TGTGCCAGCAGTGAAAAGGGACTAGAGTTTTTAAATAGCGGGAATGAGCAGTTCTTC. This sequence encodes CASSEKGLEFLNSGNEQFF.

This clone was recorded a few times. This chain connects TRBV5-4 to TRBJ2-6, with 7 nucleotides matching TRBD1. The junction had 7 bases not matched to a gene; V was cut back by 4 bases and J by 0 bases. The CDR3 sequence is 17 residues long. Germline CDR1 is SGHNT and CDR2 is YYREEE (reference sequence). The CDR3 sequence: CASSPRAGGSGANVLTF. CDR3 sequence (DNA): TGTGCCAGCAGCCCCCGGGCAGGGGGCTCTGGGGCCAACGTCCTGACTTTC.

V usage is TRBV5-1 and J usage is TRBJ2-3, with 12 bases matching TRBD2. The V segment lost 0 bases and the J segment 6 bases; nucleotides outside the gene matches: 2. Germline V gene lookup returns CDR1 SGHRS and CDR2 YFSETQ. The CDR3 extends over 15 amino acids. The CDR3 loop is CASSLGLAGVDTQYF. In DNA, the CDR3 is TGCGCCAGCAGCTTGGGACTAGCGGGGGTTGATACGCAGTATTTT.

This clone was detected once. This chain connects TRBV5-1 to TRBJ2-1; TRBD2 is a possible D gene (6 bases). In germline, CDR1 is SGHRS, CDR2 YFSETQ. CDR3 length: 16 amino acids. Trimming cost V 1 base and J 2 bases, with 13 bases left between them. The CDR3 loop is CASSLNGGMPYNEQFF. The CDR3 nucleotides read TGCGCCAGCAGCTTGAACGGCGGGATGCCCTACAATGAGCAGTTCTTC.

J is TRBJ2-5 and V is TRBV13; 8 bases fit TRBD1. V shed 5 bases and J 2 bases; nucleotides not matched to a gene: 10. Germline lookup yields CDR1 PRHDT and CDR2 FYEKMQ (reference sequence). The CDR3 has 16 amino acids. CDR3 sequence reads: CASSLGTGYYQETQYF. The DNA for the CDR3 is TGTGCCAGCAGCCTCGGGACAGGCTATTATCAAGAGACCCAGTACTTC.

V usage is TRBV19 and J usage is TRBJ2-1; D is possibly TRBD1 (5 bases). Deletions cut 4 bases from V and 8 bases from J, with 12 bases between. Germline V gives CDR1 LNHDA, CDR2 SQIVND (reference sequence). The CDR3 runs 13 residues. The CDR3, as DNA: TGTGCCAGTAGTAAGATGGTCAGGGATGAGCAGTTCTTC. Its protein product is CASSKMVRDEQFF. Full variable domain (rest looked up from reference TRBV19 and TRBJ2-1): DGGITQSPKYLFRKEGQNVTLSCEQNLNHDAMYWYRQDPGQGLRLIYYSQIVNDFQKGDIAEGYSVSREKKESFPLTVTSAQKNPTAFYLCASSKMVRDEQFFGPGTRLTVL.